Included here is one T cell receptor (beta chain) sequence, with context. Primers: 60 Vbeta forward and 13 Jbeta reverse. Sequencing used immunoSEQ multiplex PCR; TCRdb keeps in-frame clones, though not all of them. Of 130,000 to 150,000 clones in the sample, roughly 74% are singletons; the top ten hold 2% to 3%. The data are from a study of cytomegalovirus exposure and HLA in healthy donors. The sample consisted of PBMCs. The receptor was derived from a woman younger than 30 in good health and CMV-seropositive.

CDR3 DNA sequence: TGTGCCAGCAGCTTAAGACCCCTGGGGGCCCACAATGAGCAGTTCTTC. It codes for CASSLRPLGAHNEQFF. V gene TRBV7-8 combines with J gene TRBJ2-1, with D possibly TRBD1 on 6 matching bases. V lost 2 bases and J 5 bases, leaving 16 bases between the germline ends. Per the germline V gene, CDR1 is SGHVS and CDR2 is FQNEAQ. CDR3 length: 16 amino acids.